A single sample gave rise to the 5 T cell receptor beta chains below, sequenced in a study of beta chain features in type 1 diabetes. The investigators reverse transcribed all of the isolated RNA, so they sequenced expressed TCRB transcripts. TCRdb's copy holds only in-frame clones and misses some; the assay was immunoSEQ multiplex PCR. The sample carries about 180,000 clones, around an eighth recorded once. The specimen was central memory CD4+ T cells from blood. Receptors were obtained from a woman aged 18-30 years in good health.

The chain uses TRBV2 and TRBJ1-5; 8 bases line up with TRBD1. This CDR3 spans 15 amino acids. V was clipped by 7 bases and J by 6 bases; unmatched bases: 11. CDR1 and CDR2 from the germline V gene are SNHLY and FYNNEI. CDR3 coding DNA: TGTGCCAGCATCCCAGCCAGGGGGCTCGGTCAGCCCCAGCATTTT. It translates to CASIPARGLGQPQHF.

The chain links TRBV29-1 to TRBJ2-1; D is possibly TRBD2 (5 bases). Germline V gives CDR1 SQVTM, CDR2 ANQGSEA. The CDR3 loop spans 13 amino acids. Trimming stripped 6 bases from V and 5 bases from J, with 14 bases between. Here the CDR3 DNA reads TGCAGCGTGGCTAAGGACTCAGACAATGAGCAGTTCTTC. It specifies CSVAKDSDNEQFF.

This chain joins TRBV7-9 and TRBJ2-7, with 11 bases fitting TRBD1. Germline V CDR1 and CDR2: SEHNR, FQNEAQ (reference sequence). V trimming: 5 bases; J trimming: 6 bases; junction bases outside the gene matches: 9. The CDR3 consists of 15 residues. The CDR3 is CASSTRTGGGGEQYF. The CDR3 DNA follows: TGTGCCAGCAGCACAAGGACAGGGGGCGGAGGCGAGCAGTACTTC.

Ten or more counts support this clone. The rearrangement joins TRBV7-9 to TRBJ1-4; no clear D gene. With 1 base removed from V and 0 bases from J, the gap between germline ends came to 9 bases. The CDR3 runs to 16 residues. Per germline, CDR1 SEHNR and CDR2 FQNEAQ (reference sequence). CDR3 bases: TGTGCCAGCAGCTTAGGTAGTCCCGCAACTAATGAAAAACTGTTTTTT. It specifies CASSLGSPATNEKLFF.

This clone was detected a few times. The rearrangement joins TRBV30 to TRBJ1-2; 8 bases align to TRBD1. The CDR3 totals 13 residues. Germline assignment: CDR1 GTSNPN and CDR2 SVGIG (reference sequence). Trimming took 3 bases from V and 7 from J; bases not matched to a gene: 7. In DNA, the CDR3 is TGTGCCTGGAGGGACAGGGCGCTGGGTGGCTACACCTTC. Translated, it gives CAWRDRALGGYTF.